One and the same sample provided the 13 T cell receptor beta chains below, sequenced in a study of blood T cells in healthy people across ages. The use of a sample-barcoded 5' primer and a J-beta primer mix characterized a second PCR of about 7 to 12 cycles. MiXCR, applied by TCRdb to the 5' RACE reads, yields one record per CDR3 protein. Of 950,000 to 1,200,000 distinct CDR3 sequences detected, 35% to 45% appear once; the ten largest clones hold around 12%. Sequenced sample: blood. Receptors were obtained from a man younger than 30 in good health.

The J gene is TRBJ1-4, the V gene TRBV7-9; D unresolved. CDR3 length: 14 amino acids. V lost 7 bases, J lost 2 bases, and 11 bases lay in between. Germline V lookup: CDR1 SEHNR, CDR2 FQNEAQ (reference sequence). Here the CDR3 reads CASTLQTTNEKLFF. As DNA, the CDR3 is TGTGCCAGCACCCTACAGACGACTAATGAAAAACTGTTTTTT. Filled out from reference TRBV7-9 and TRBJ1-4, the complete variable domain reads DTGVSQNPRHKITKRGQNVTFRCDPISEHNRLYWYRQTLGQGPEFLTYFQNEAQLEKSRLLSDRFSAERPKGSFSTLEIQRTEQGDSAMYLCASTLQTTNEKLFFGSGTQLSVL.

The gene calls are TRBV3-1 and TRBJ1-4; the D gene is possibly TRBD1 (6 bases). Germline V gene lookup returns CDR1 LGHDT and CDR2 YNNKEL (reference sequence). This CDR3 is 14 amino acids long. The V and J ends lost 8 bases and 3 bases respectively, with 13 bases between them. CDR3 DNA sequence: TGTGCCAGCTTCCCAGGGGACGCTAATGAAAAACTGTTTTTT. Its protein is CASFPGDANEKLFF. Full variable domain (outside the CDR3, taken from reference TRBV3-1 and TRBJ1-4): DTAVSQTPKYLVTQMGNDKSIKCEQNLGHDTMYWYKQDSKKFLKIMFSYNNKELIINETVPNRFSPKSPDKAHLNLHINSLELGDSAVYFCASFPGDANEKLFFGSGTQLSVL.

This sequence joins TRBV4-3 and TRBJ2-5, with TRBD1 as a possible D gene (6 bases). This CDR3 contains 18 residues. Germline V lookup: CDR1 LGHNA, CDR2 YSLEER. Trimming removed 0 bases from V and 11 bases from J, with 28 bases in between. CDR3 region: CASSQDFGGVVGTYMQYF. The CDR3 DNA reads TGCGCCAGCAGCCAAGATTTTGGGGGAGTCGTGGGGACATACATGCAGTACTTC.

The chain recombines TRBV5-1 with TRBJ2-5, with TRBD1 matching over 7 bases. Trimming took 4 bases from V and 1 from J; bases not matched to a gene: 7. The germline V gene encodes CDR1 SGHRS and CDR2 YFSETQ. This CDR3 is built from 15 residues. The CDR3 loop reads CASSIPTGFQETQYF. The CDR3 DNA follows: TGCGCCAGCAGCATACCGACAGGGTTCCAAGAGACCCAGTACTTC.

The chain uses TRBV4-3 and TRBJ1-1; D unclear. The V gene's germline CDR1 is LGHNA and CDR2 YSLEER. Trimming stripped 0 bases from V and 4 bases from J, with 18 bases between. CDR3 length: 17 residues. This chain's CDR3 is CASSQEWSSHPGTEAFF. CDR3 bases: TGCGCCAGCAGCCAAGAATGGTCGTCCCACCCGGGCACTGAAGCTTTCTTT.

The gene calls are TRBV20-1 and TRBJ2-3, with D uncertain. With 0 bases removed from V and 1 base from J, the gap between germline ends came to 11 bases. This CDR3 spans 15 amino acids. The germline V gene has CDR1 DFQATT and CDR2 SNEGSKA (reference sequence). The CDR3 loop is CSARETNTGTDTQYF. The CDR3 DNA sequence: TGCAGTGCTAGAGAAACCAACACGGGCACAGATACGCAGTATTTT.

V is TRBV4-3 and J is TRBJ1-5; D uncertain. This CDR3 is 15 amino acids long. V lost 0 bases and J 3 bases, leaving 9 bases between the germline ends. The germline CDR1 and CDR2 sequences are LGHNA and YSLEER. The CDR3 nucleotides are TGCGCCAGCAGCCAAGATCGGAAGGTCAATCAGCCCCAGCATTTT. Its protein product is CASSQDRKVNQPQHF.

This clonotype was counted many times. The V call is TRBV29-1, the J call TRBJ2-6; D may match TRBD1 or TRBD2 (5 bases each). Germline V gene lookup returns CDR1 SQVTM and CDR2 ANQGSEA. Trimming took off 3 bases at V and 0 bases at J, with 15 bases between the two ends. The CDR3 runs to 17 residues. The CDR3 reads CSVESGTVLSGANVLTF. The CDR3 DNA is TGCAGCGTTGAGTCTGGGACGGTACTCTCTGGGGCCAACGTCCTGACTTTC.

This rearrangement joins TRBV27 to TRBJ2-2, with 7 bases identical to TRBD1. Germline V lookup: CDR1 MNHEY, CDR2 SMNVEV (reference sequence). The CDR3 totals 14 residues. V trimming: 5 bases; J trimming: 8 bases; junction bases outside the gene matches: 8. CDR3 amino acids: CASSEQTGLGELFF. For the CDR3, the DNA is TGTGCCAGCAGTGAACAGACAGGGCTGGGGGAGCTGTTTTTT.

The chain joins TRBV20-1 to TRBJ1-1; D is undetermined. Between the trimmed V and J ends, which lost 0 bases and 0 bases, there was a span of 11 bases. The CDR3 extends over 15 amino acids. The germline V gene encodes CDR1 DFQATT and CDR2 SNEGSKA (reference sequence). The CDR3 DNA sequence: TGCAGTGCTAGAGATCTCAAGGGCATGAACACTGAAGCTTTCTTT. Its translation is CSARDLKGMNTEAFF.

There are a few counts of this clonotype. This chain uses TRBV27 with TRBJ2-7, with D maybe TRBD1 (5 bases). The germline V gene encodes CDR1 MNHEY and CDR2 SMNVEV (reference sequence). The germline V and J ends were trimmed by 4 bases and 4 bases, with 14 bases remaining between them. This CDR3 is 14 amino acids long. CDR3 bases: TGTGCCAGCAGTTCCCAAAAGGGGCGGTACGAGCAGTACTTC. Translating gives CASSSQKGRYEQYF.

The gene calls are TRBV12-3 or TRBV12-4 and TRBJ2-4, with D possibly TRBD1 on 6 matching bases. The J call could be wrong; TRBJ2-7 is a better fit for the DNA end. The CDR3 has 14 amino acids. CDR3 coding DNA: TGTGCCAGCACCCGGGACATCCGATCCTACGAGCAGTACTTC. Translation: CASTRDIRSYEQYF.

The chain combines TRBV27 with TRBJ1-2; 9 bases fit TRBD1. Germline trimming cut 5 bases from V and 2 bases from J; bases unmatched to any gene: 6. From germline, CDR1 is MNHEY and CDR2 SMNVEV (reference sequence). The CDR3 runs 15 residues. CDR3 in amino acids: CASSAYRGRNYGYTF. The CDR3 DNA reads TGTGCCAGCAGTGCTTACAGGGGGCGAAACTATGGCTACACCTTC.